This T cell receptor (beta chain) was identified in a study of technical replicates of blood from several donors. Method: immunoSEQ multiplex PCR; TCRdb's copy keeps in-frame clones and lacks some. The repertoire has tens of thousands of clones, about 91% of them found once; the top ten carry 0.39%. This clone came up once. The ends lost 4 bases at V and 2 bases at J; junction bases unmatched: 9. This CDR3 has 16 residues. The germline V gene encodes CDR1 SGHRS and CDR2 YFSETQ. The TCR sequence derives from a human donor in good health. J is TRBJ2-3 and V is TRBV5-1; 8 bases align to TRBD1. The sequenced sample consisted of T cells isolated from PBMCs. CDR3 sequence (DNA): TGCGCCAGCAGCGAACGACAGGGGTCGAACACAGATACGCAGTATTTT. Protein product: CASSERQGSNTDTQYF.